A single TCR beta chain is shown here with its context. The entry originates in a study of Ad26.COV2.S vaccination and SARS-CoV-2 variants. Study-level information: Into the muscle, Ad26.COV2.S was dosed once or twice, 56 days apart.

Regarding treatment: roughly 20 received Ad26.COV2.S at low or high dose, single or two shots; about 5 received placebo; per-sample allocation not given. Collection of samples fell on day 63 after the first vaccine or placebo injection. An adult of 18-55 years in Boston served as donor. SARS-CoV-2 spike from the Wuhan strain was encoded by the vaccine, an Ad26 vector. The CDR3 length is 13 residues. Germline CDR1 and CDR2: MGHRA and YSYEKL. V lost 1 base to trimming and J lost 3 bases, with 4 bases between them. Here immunoSEQ multiplex PCR was the method, and the copy in TCRdb shows in-frame clones only, minus some. The sample shows roughly 320,000 clones, roughly 91% of them seen only once.

This receptor was obtained from a person between 18 and 65 years old who received the Ad26.COV2.S COVID-19 vaccine or a placebo. The sample here was peripheral blood, taken in a trial of Ad26.COV2.S vaccine versus placebo. V usage is TRBV4-1 and J usage is TRBJ1-5; D ambiguous. The CDR3 DNA reads as TGCGCCAGCAGCCAAGGTCTCAATCAGCCCCAGCATTTT. As protein: CASSQGLNQPQHF.